Listed below are T cell receptor beta chains from one sample, sequenced in a study of T cell changes during pregnancy in multiple sclerosis. Here immunoSEQ multiplex PCR was the method, and the copy in TCRdb shows in-frame clones only, minus some. The profile shows about 39,000 clones, under 90% of them singletons. The sample in question was CD4+ T cells from peripheral blood mononuclear cells, obtained before pregnancy. These receptors were obtained from a female donor with multiple sclerosis, enrolled in a pregnancy study. The CDR3 runs from the conserved cysteine through the conserved F or W. A D gene is named only where the DNA matches it firmly. A row's size may be missing; if present it is once, few, many or a size class.

d_gene	v_gene	j_gene	abundance	CDR3nt	CDR3aa
TRBD2	TRBV27	TRBJ2-7	NA	TGTGCCAGCAGTCTCACAGCGGGAGTGGTCCACGAGCAGTACTTC	CASSLTAGVVHEQYF
NA	TRBV10-2	TRBJ2-3	NA	TGCGCCAGCAGGTCGACGCGGGCCCTCACAGATACGCAGTATTTT	CASRSTRALTDTQYF
NA	TRBV18	TRBJ1-3	NA	TGTGCCAGCTCACCATTCGACAGCTCATCTGGAAACACCATATATTTT	CASSPFDSSSGNTIYF
NA	TRBV5-1	TRBJ2-5	once	TGCGCCAGCAGCTTGGTTGCAGGGTCCCAAGAGACCCAGTACTTC	CASSLVAGSQETQYF
NA	TRBV1	TRBJ2-1	NA	TGCACCAGCAGCCAAGATAGAGACAGTAGGGGCAATGAGCAGTTCTTC	CTSSQDRDSRGNEQFF
NA	TRBV6-5	TRBJ2-7	NA	TGTGCCAGCAGTCGTCTTGGAATCGGACAATACGAGCAGTACTTC	CASSRLGIGQYEQYF
NA	TRBV7-2	TRBJ2-7	NA	TGTGCCAGCAGCCGTGGAGTGGGTCTCGAGCAGTACTTC	CASSRGVGLEQYF
NA	TRBV6-1	TRBJ1-4	NA	TGTGCCAGCAGAACCGGGCAGGGTCATGAAAAACTGTTTTTT	CASRTGQGHEKLFF
NA	TRBV4-3	TRBJ1-2	NA	TGCGCCAGCAGCCAAGAAAGAGATAACTATGGCTACACCTTC	CASSQERDNYGYTF
NA	TRBV5-1	TRBJ2-3	NA	TGCGCCAGCAGCTTGGCCCCCGGGGGGCAGGCAGATACGCAGTATTTT	CASSLAPGGQADTQYF
NA	TRBV20-1	TRBJ2-5	NA	TGCAGTGCTGAGAGGAGAGAGACCCAGTACTTC	CSAERRETQYF
TRBD1	TRBV29-1	TRBJ1-1	NA	TGCAGCGTACGAGGACAGGGGCGGACTGAAGCTTTCTTT	CSVRGQGRTEAFF
TRBD1	TRBV30	TRBJ1-2	NA	TGTGCCTGGACCCCCGGGACAGCACAAAACTATGGCTACACCTTC	CAWTPGTAQNYGYTF
NA	TRBV25-1	TRBJ1-1	NA	TGTGCCAGCATTCGGCAGGGTGATAACGCGGCTTTCTTT	CASIRQGDNAAFF
NA	TRBV2	TRBJ1-5	once	TGTGCCAGCAGCGCAACAGGCGGTCGACAGCCCCAGCATTTT	CASSATGGRQPQHF
NA	TRBV6-1	TRBJ1-5	NA	TGTGCCAGTCTCGTTGGGGACTGGAGCAATCAGCCCCAGCATTTT	CASLVGDWSNQPQHF
TRBD2	TRBV7-6	TRBJ2-1	NA	TGTGCCAGCAGCTTTAGCGGGAGTGGAGATGAGCAGTTCTTC	CASSFSGSGDEQFF
NA	TRBV18	TRBJ1-6	NA	TGTGCCAGCTCACCCGGAGACGATTCACCCCTCCACTTT	CASSPGDDSPLHF
TRBD2	TRBV7-2	TRBJ2-5	NA	TGTGCCAGCAGACAAGCGGGAGGGAGAGAGACCCAGTACTTC	CASRQAGGRETQYF
NA	TRBV5-1	TRBJ2-3	NA	TGCGCCAGCAGCCCATTAGTGGTACAGCAGTTCACAGATACGCAGTATTTT	CASSPLVVQQFTDTQYF
TRBD2	TRBV13	TRBJ2-1	NA	TGTGCCAGCAGCCTCGCTAGCGGGAGCTCCTTAGGTTTCAATGAGCAGTTCTTC	CASSLASGSSLGFNEQFF
TRBD1	TRBV19	TRBJ2-5	NA	TGTGCCAGTAGTATAACGACAGGGACACGTCAAGAGACCCAGTACTTC	CASSITTGTRQETQYF
TRBD1	TRBV4-3	TRBJ2-5	NA	TGCGCCAGCAGCCAAGACAGGGGGCAGACCCAGTACTTC	CASSQDRGQTQYF
NA	TRBV30	TRBJ1-1	once	TGTGCCTGGAGCAGGGGATTGAACACTGAAGCTTTCTTT	CAWSRGLNTEAFF
TRBD1	TRBV5-1	TRBJ2-1	once	TGCGCCAGCAGCCAGCCTGCGACAGGGTTCTACAATGAGCAGTTCTTC	CASSQPATGFYNEQFF
TRBD1	TRBV6-1	TRBJ1-5	NA	TGTGCCAGCAGTCACCGGGACAGGGGGCTTCAGCCCCAGCATTTT	CASSHRDRGLQPQHF
TRBD2	TRBV4-3	TRBJ2-1	NA	TGCGCCAGCAGCCAACTAGCGGGGGGGCAGGATGAGCAGTTCTTC	CASSQLAGGQDEQFF
NA	TRBV19	TRBJ1-3	NA	TGTGCCAGTAAGGGTGTGGGGAGACGCTCTGGAAACACCATATATTTT	CASKGVGRRSGNTIYF
TRBD2	TRBV27	TRBJ2-1	NA	TGTGCCAGCAGCCGTGGGGGACTAGCGAGAAGAGTTGAGCAGTTCTTC	CASSRGGLARRVEQFF
TRBD1	TRBV29-1	TRBJ1-2	NA	TGCAGCACCGGACAGGGGGTGGATGGCTACACCTTC	CSTGQGVDGYTF
TRBD1	TRBV6-1	TRBJ2-7	NA	TGTGCCAGCAATTTCAGGACAGGCCCCTACGAGCAGTACTTC	CASNFRTGPYEQYF
NA	TRBV19	TRBJ1-1	few	TGTGCCAGTAGTATTTACCCGACAGAGAACACTGAAGCTTTCTTT	CASSIYPTENTEAFF
TRBD2	TRBV30	TRBJ2-5	NA	TGTGCCTGGAGTGGGGCGGCGGGAGGATGGGAGACCCAGTACTTC	CAWSGAAGGWETQYF
NA	TRBV7-8	TRBJ2-5	few	TGTGCCAGCAGCTTGAAACGGTTGAAAGAGACCCAGTACTTC	CASSLKRLKETQYF
TRBD1	TRBV30	TRBJ2-1	NA	TGTGCCGGGGACAGGGGGCATAGTGAGCAGTTCTTC	CAGDRGHSEQFF
NA	TRBV2	TRBJ2-3	NA	TGTGCCAGCAGTGCGCAGGGGATTGGGGATACGCAGTATTTT	CASSAQGIGDTQYF
NA	TRBV7-9	TRBJ1-1	NA	TGTGCCAGCAGTTTCGGGGGGCTCACTGAAGCTTTCTTT	CASSFGGLTEAFF
TRBD1	TRBV27	TRBJ1-2	NA	TGTGCCAGCAGTCTAGGCGGGGACAGCGCTAACTATGGCTACACCTTC	CASSLGGDSANYGYTF
NA	TRBV6-1	TRBJ2-2	NA	TGTGCCAGCAGTGGGACACTTAACACCGGGGAGCTGTTTTTT	CASSGTLNTGELFF
NA	TRBV6-1	TRBJ2-3	NA	TGTGCCAGCATCTCGGTGAGGGGCACAGATACGCAGTATTTT	CASISVRGTDTQYF
NA	TRBV29-1	TRBJ2-5	few	TGCAGCGTTGTAACTGGACAACGAGAGACCCAGTACTTC	CSVVTGQRETQYF
TRBD2	TRBV30	TRBJ2-1	few	TGTGCCTGGAGCCCCTTAGCGGGTACTTTCAATGAGCAGTTCTTC	CAWSPLAGTFNEQFF
TRBD2	TRBV7-9	TRBJ2-1	NA	TGTGCCAGCAGCCCATCCGGACTAGCAGAGCAGTTCTTC	CASSPSGLAEQFF
TRBD1	TRBV19	TRBJ2-1	NA	TGTGCCAGTACCAATCAACTGGACAGGGTAAACAATGAGCAGTTCTTC	CASTNQLDRVNNEQFF
NA	TRBV5-6	TRBJ1-6	NA	TGTGCCAGCAGCTCCGCAGATGTCTATAATTCACCCCTCCACTTT	CASSSADVYNSPLHF
NA	TRBV11-2	TRBJ2-5	NA	TGTGCCAGCAGCCACGGAATCGGGGAGACCCAGTACTTC	CASSHGIGETQYF
TRBD1	TRBV29-1	TRBJ2-1	NA	TGCAGCTCCCGGGACAGGGCCGCCTACAATGAGCAGTTCTTC	CSSRDRAAYNEQFF
NA	TRBV5-1	TRBJ2-7	NA	TGCGCCAGCAGCTTCGGAGGTGTCACCTACGAGCAGTACTTC	CASSFGGVTYEQYF
TRBD2	TRBV7-7	TRBJ2-1	NA	TGTGCCAGCAGCTTAGGCTTAGCGGGAAGCTCCTACAATGAGCAGTTCTTC	CASSLGLAGSSYNEQFF
NA	TRBV29-1	TRBJ2-7	NA	TGCAGCGTTGAGGGTCAGGGCTACGAGCAGTACTTC	CSVEGQGYEQYF
NA	TRBV11-3	TRBJ1-1	NA	TGTGCCAGCAGCTTTACCCCCCGGACTGAAGCTTTCTTT	CASSFTPRTEAFF
NA	TRBV7-8	TRBJ1-2	NA	TGTGCCAGCAGCTCCCACAGGAATTCGCCTTACGGCTACACCTTC	CASSSHRNSPYGYTF
NA	TRBV19	TRBJ2-3	few	TGTGCCAGTCGACTAGTTGGAGATACGCAGTATTTT	CASRLVGDTQYF
NA	TRBV6-5	TRBJ2-1	NA	TGTGCCAGCAGACCGGGGGACAGCACCTATGAGCAGTTCTTC	CASRPGDSTYEQFF
TRBD1	TRBV30	TRBJ1-5	NA	TGTGCCTGGAGTGCGGGGACAGGGTGGAATCAGCCCCAGCATTTT	CAWSAGTGWNQPQHF
NA	TRBV7-2	TRBJ2-2	NA	TGTGCCAGCAGCTACACTAACGCGAACACCGGGGAGCTGTTTTTT	CASSYTNANTGELFF
TRBD1	TRBV4-2	TRBJ2-6	NA	TGTGCCAGCAGCCCAGAAGCTATTTTCGGGACAGTGGCTGGGGCCAACGTCCTGACTTTC	CASSPEAIFGTVAGANVLTF